This record looks at one T cell receptor (beta chain) sequence and its context. What was sequenced were expressed TCRB transcripts, since all of the isolated RNA had been reverse transcribed. Assay: immunoSEQ multiplex PCR; the TCRdb copy retains only in-frame clones and omits some. This sample has approximately 110,000 clones; under 40% occur once, and the top ten carry about 0.07%. The source of the sample is a study of beta chain features in type 1 diabetes. Germline CDR1 reads SNHLY; CDR2 reads FYNNEI. The CDR3 runs 15 residues. V lost 5 bases and J lost 4, with 18 bases in between. This clonotype originated in a young woman in good health. The chain carries TRBV2 and TRBJ2-7; weak D call: TRBD1 (6 bases). The sequenced sample was stem cell memory CD4+ T cells from blood. For the CDR3, the DNA is TGTGCCAGCAGTTTAGGGGGACCCATGGCTTACGAGCAGTACTTC. It yields the protein CASSLGGPMAYEQYF. The variable domain in full, with the rest retrieved from reference TRBV2 and TRBJ2-7, is EPEVTQTPSHQVTQMGQEVILRCVPISNHLYFYWYRQILGQKVEFLVSFYNNEISEKSEIFDDQFSVERPDGSNFTLKIRSTKLEDSAMYFCASSLGGPMAYEQYFGPGTRLTVT.